The 12 T cell receptor beta chains reported below all come from one sample, sequenced in a study of blood T cell repertoires in COVID-19. The protocol was immunoSEQ multiplex PCR, while the TCRdb copy is restricted to in-frame clones and leaves out a portion. The table has 85,000 to 100,000 clones, about four fifths seen once. Input material: peripheral blood. Receptors were obtained from a woman aged 55-69 years with acute or convalescent COVID-19.

The chain has TRBV2 and TRBJ1-1; D is possibly TRBD1 (5 bases). The germline V gene encodes CDR1 SNHLY and CDR2 FYNNEI. V dropped 8 bases and J dropped 0 bases, with 10 bases sitting between them. The CDR3 sequence is 13 residues long. CDR3 sequence (DNA): TGTGCCAGCTACCAAGGGGTGAACACTGAAGCTTTCTTT. Its translation: CASYQGVNTEAFF. Supplemented by reference TRBV2 and TRBJ1-1, the full variable domain reads EPEVTQTPSHQVTQMGQEVILRCVPISNHLYFYWYRQILGQKVEFLVSFYNNEISEKSEIFDDQFSVERPDGSNFTLKIRSTKLEDSAMYFCASYQGVNTEAFFGQGTRLTVV.

This clone was seen just once. The chain links TRBV28 to TRBJ2-3; 8 bases fit TRBD1. Per germline, CDR1 MDHEN and CDR2 SYDVKM. The CDR3 has 13 residues. V trimming: 6 bases; J trimming: 1 base; junction bases outside the gene matches: 0. CDR3 loop: CASRGQGTDTQYF. CDR3 nucleotide sequence: TGTGCCAGCAGGGGACAGGGCACAGATACGCAGTATTTT.

The chain has TRBV4-2 and TRBJ2-5; 14 bases agree with TRBD2. J lost 3 bases, V lost 0 bases, and 9 bases had no gene match. The CDR3 length is 19 residues. Germline V gene lookup returns CDR1 LGHNA and CDR2 YNFKEQ. The DNA for the CDR3 is TGTGCCAGCAGCCAAGATCTGCGGAGGACTAGCGGGGGGAAAGAGACCCAGTACTTC. As protein: CASSQDLRRTSGGKETQYF.

The rearrangement uses TRBV7-9 and TRBJ1-6; no firm D call. Germline lookup yields CDR1 SEHNR and CDR2 FQNEAQ (reference sequence). This CDR3 contains 14 residues. V dropped 2 bases and J dropped 7 bases, with 9 bases sitting between them. The CDR3 is CASSLISGNSPLHF. The DNA for the CDR3 is TGTGCCAGCAGCTTAATAAGCGGCAATTCACCCCTCCACTTT.

This clone was detected only a few times. CDR3 amino acids: CASSQKGEMKPQHF. The CDR3 coding sequence is TGCGCCAGCAGCCAAAAAGGGGAAATGAAGCCCCAGCATTTT. The chain carries TRBV4-1 and TRBJ1-5; D may be TRBD1 (5 bases). With 2 bases removed from V and 8 bases from J, the gap between germline ends came to 13 bases. The germline V gene has CDR1 MGHRA and CDR2 YSYEKL. This CDR3 is 14 amino acids long.

The rearrangement joins TRBV18 to TRBJ2-2; tentatively, D is TRBD1 (5 bases). Looked up from germline, CDR1 is KGHSH and CDR2 is LQKENI. This CDR3 has 13 residues. V lost 4 bases and J lost 5, with 8 bases in between. The CDR3 sequence: CASSRTGTGELFF. In DNA, the CDR3 is TGTGCCAGCTCACGCACAGGAACCGGGGAGCTGTTTTTT.

This rearrangement joins TRBV11-3 to TRBJ1-4; TRBD1 might be the D (5 bases). V lost 4 bases and J lost 5, with 14 bases in between. Germline CDR1 reads SGHNT; CDR2 reads YENEEA. The CDR3 contains 15 residues. In nucleotides, the CDR3 is TGTGCCAGCAGCTCATACCGGGAGGGGAATGAAAAACTGTTTTTT. It yields the protein CASSSYREGNEKLFF.

This clone was detected a few times. This chain joins TRBV10-3 and TRBJ1-2, with 7 bases that match TRBD1. The CDR3 extends over 19 amino acids. Germline V gives CDR1 ENHRY, CDR2 SYGVKD. V was clipped by 3 bases and J by 4 bases; unmatched bases: 20. The CDR3 DNA reads TGTGCCATCAGTGAAGGCGGCAGGGGGTCGTCAGGTTTCCCCTATGGCTACACCTTC. Translated, it gives CAISEGGRGSSGFPYGYTF.

The chain recombines TRBV7-9 with TRBJ1-6; D is undetermined. The CDR3 runs to 12 residues. Trimming stripped 3 bases from V and 9 bases from J, with 6 bases between. The V gene's germline CDR1 is SEHNR and CDR2 FQNEAQ (reference sequence). The CDR3 region has the DNA TGTGCCAGCAGCTTCGAGAGTTCACCCCTCCACTTT. Translating it yields CASSFESSPLHF.

This chain links TRBV6-5 with TRBJ2-2; a weak D match, TRBD2 (5 bases). This CDR3 comprises 14 residues. V gave up 3 bases and J gave up 7 bases, with 12 bases separating them. CDR1 and CDR2 from the germline V gene are MNHEY and SVGAGI. The CDR3 DNA sequence: TGTGCCAGCAGTTATTACGAGGGTATCGGGGAGCTGTTTTTT. The encoded protein is CASSYYEGIGELFF.

V gene TRBV7-2 combines with J gene TRBJ2-1, with 7 nucleotides matching TRBD2. Germline CDR1 is SGHTA and CDR2 is FQGNSA. CDR3 length equals 17 residues. V dropped 5 bases and J dropped 0; count of bases not matched to a gene: 10. The CDR3 reads CASSHLTSDSSYNEQFF. The CDR3 DNA sequence: TGTGCCAGCAGCCATCTAACTAGCGACAGCTCCTACAATGAGCAGTTCTTC. The variable domain in full, completed from reference TRBV7-2 and TRBJ2-1, reads GAGVSQSPSNKVTEKGKDVELRCDPISGHTALYWYRQSLGQGLEFLIYFQGNSAPDKSGLPSDRFSAERTGGSVSTLTIQRTQQEDSAVYLCASSHLTSDSSYNEQFFGPGTRLTVL.

This clone is a singleton in its sample. The chain has TRBV18 and TRBJ1-4; D is perhaps TRBD1 (6 bases). Germline V lookup: CDR1 KGHSH, CDR2 LQKENI. The CDR3 has 12 residues. Trimming shortened V by 4 bases and J by 7 bases, and 7 bases separated the two germline ends. CDR3 sequence reads: CASSLDSEKLFF. Here the CDR3 DNA reads TGTGCCAGCTCACTGGACAGTGAAAAACTGTTTTTT.